This is a list of T cell receptor delta chains from one sample in a study of gammadelta T cells in human blood. TCRdb made new clone calls on the RT-PCR reads using CATT. The sample contains some 460 delta-chain clones, 13% to 15% of which appear only once. The sequenced material came from non-Vgamma9Vdelta2 gamma-delta T cells from infant blood. These receptors were taken from a human donor. The CDR3 runs from the conserved cysteine through the conserved F or W. The order of the fields is clone size, V gene, J gene, CDR3 protein. Only some rows state a clone size, as once, few, many or a class for expanded clones.

>.|TRAV29/DV5|TRDJ1
CAATRRPTGGYAAGKLIF
>large|TRDV1|TRDJ1
CALGEERGWTLGDTTYTDKLIF
>large|TRDV1|TRDJ1
CALGPFLDHWSFKGADKLIF
>medium-sized|TRDV1|TRDJ1
CALGGLTPASFHWGTDKLIF
>large|TRDV1|TRDJ1
CALGGPFFGTGGYTDKLIF
>large|TRDV1|TRDJ1
CALGKYRGFPMGDTDKLIF
>large|TRDV1|TRDJ1
CALGELEPVPTGTGYKLIF
>hyperexpanded|TRDV1|TRDJ1
CALGELVLLGGTDKLIF
>large|TRAV29/DV5|TRDJ1
CAASTRAFPLPYTGGYARTDKLIF
>large|TRDV1|TRDJ2
CALGERVQSGDRGGAQLFF
>large|TRDV1|TRDJ1
CALGDSKTGGTYTDKLIF
>large|TRDV1|TRDJ1
CALGERYFLTWGYCTDKLIF
>large|TRDV1|TRDJ1
CALGRRVGNARTDKLIF
>large|TRDV1|TRDJ1
CALGERRPGTGGYAWTDKLIF
>large|TRDV1|TRDJ1
CALGELGTTYTDKLIF
>large|TRDV1|TRDJ2
CALGEPRLGALSDRTAQLFF
>large|TRDV1|TRDJ1
CALGERGDLPYTDKLIF
>large|TRDV1|TRDJ1
CALGELLPNYLLGDTEKLIF
>large|TRDV1|TRDJ1
CALGEYWPSPKTGGFATDKLIF
>hyperexpanded|TRAV29/DV5|TRDJ1
CAATRRPTWRDWGSREIDKLIF
>large|TRDV1|TRDJ1
CALGELCLPTGGVYTDKLIF
>large|TRDV1|TRDJ1
CALGESAILGGLARDTDKLIF
>large|TRDV1|TRDJ1
CALGEPLDNPYAGIADTDKLIF
>once|TRDV3|TRDJ1
CASPPSLTGGYRDKLIF
>hyperexpanded|TRAV38-2/DV8|TRDJ1
CAYRGDETDKLIF
>medium-sized|TRDV1|TRDJ1
CALGDLPYWGIRAADKLIF
>hyperexpanded|TRDV1|TRDJ1
CALGEMVRWGGDRSRCTDKLIF
>large|TRDV3|TRDJ1
CAFRILLGSRGLTDKLIF